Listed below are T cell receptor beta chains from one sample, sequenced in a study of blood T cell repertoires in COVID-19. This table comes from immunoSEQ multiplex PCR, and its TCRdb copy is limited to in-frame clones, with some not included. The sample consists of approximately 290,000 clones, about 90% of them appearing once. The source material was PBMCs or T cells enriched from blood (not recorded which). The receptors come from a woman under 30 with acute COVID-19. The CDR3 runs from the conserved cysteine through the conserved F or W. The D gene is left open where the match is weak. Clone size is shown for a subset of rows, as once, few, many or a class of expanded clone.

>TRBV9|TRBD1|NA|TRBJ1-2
TGTGCCAGCAGCGTAGAGGTTGGAGGGGGCTACTATGGCTACACCTTC
CASSVEVGGGYYGYTF
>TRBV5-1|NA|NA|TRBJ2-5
TGCGCCAGCAGCTCACTCGGGGGACCGGGCGCGGGGGAGACCCAGTACTTC
CASSSLGGPGAGETQYF
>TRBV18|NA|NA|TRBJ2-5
TGTGCCAGCTCACCGGGAACAGGGCAGGAGACCCAGTACTTC
CASSPGTGQETQYF
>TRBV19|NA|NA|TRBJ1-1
TGTGCCAGTATAAGGGGAATCACTGAAGCTTTCTTT
CASIRGITEAFF
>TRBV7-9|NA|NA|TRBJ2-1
TGTGCCAGCAGCTTAGTTGGGCCCGTGTTCAATGAGCAGTTCTTC
CASSLVGPVFNEQFF
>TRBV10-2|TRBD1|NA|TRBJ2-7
TGCGCCAGCAGCCAGGGGGCACATTCCTACGAGCAGTACTTC
CASSQGAHSYEQYF
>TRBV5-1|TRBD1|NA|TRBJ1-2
TGCGCCAGCAGACCCCGGGACAGGAGAGGTAGACATGGCTACACCTTC
CASRPRDRRGRHGYTF
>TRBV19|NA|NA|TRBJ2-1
TGTGCCAGTAGTATCTCGGGGTACAATGAGCAGTTCTTC
CASSISGYNEQFF
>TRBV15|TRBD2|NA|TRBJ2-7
TGTGCCACCAGCAGGGGACTAGCGGGAAGCTACGAGCAGTACTTC
CATSRGLAGSYEQYF
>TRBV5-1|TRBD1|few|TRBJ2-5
TGCGCCAGCAGCCAGGGACAGGGGGAGACCCAGTACTTC
CASSQGQGETQYF
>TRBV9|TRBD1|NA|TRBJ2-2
TGTGCCAGCAGCCACCGACAGGGTAGTAATGCCGGGGAGCTGTTTTTT
CASSHRQGSNAGELFF
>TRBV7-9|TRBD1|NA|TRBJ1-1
TGTGCCAGCAGCCCAGGGGGCTTCACTGAAGCTTTCTTT
CASSPGGFTEAFF
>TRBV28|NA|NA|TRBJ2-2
TGTGCCAGCAGTTTATTTGCACGGTCGAACACCGGGGAGCTGTTTTTT
CASSLFARSNTGELFF
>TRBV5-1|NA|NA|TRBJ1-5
TGCGCCAGCAGCTTGGTACCCGCCGGAGATCAGCCCCAGCATTTT
CASSLVPAGDQPQHF
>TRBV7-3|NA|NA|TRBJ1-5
TGTGCCAGCAGCGCTATGTATCAGCCCCAGCATTTT
CASSAMYQPQHF
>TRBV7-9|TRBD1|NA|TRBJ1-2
TGTGCCAGCAGCACCGGGACAGGGAGACGAGATGGCTACACCTTC
CASSTGTGRRDGYTF
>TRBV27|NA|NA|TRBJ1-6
TGTGCCAGCAGTTTATCTAAGCGGAATTCACCCCTCCACTTT
CASSLSKRNSPLHF
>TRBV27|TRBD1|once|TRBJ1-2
TGTGCCAGCAGTCCAGGCCCCCGGGACAGGCCCTATGGCTACACCTTC
CASSPGPRDRPYGYTF
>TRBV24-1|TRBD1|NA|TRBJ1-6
TGTGCCACCAGTGATGGGGACAGGGAGAGGAATTCACCCCTCTACTTT
CATSDGDRERNSPLYF
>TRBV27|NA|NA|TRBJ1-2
TGTGCCAGCAGTCCCCGGGGGGACCCCTTCTATGGCTACACCTTC
CASSPRGDPFYGYTF
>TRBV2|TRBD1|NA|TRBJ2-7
TGTGCCAGCAGGAGTTATGGACAGGGTATACCCTACGAGCAGTACTTC
CASRSYGQGIPYEQYF
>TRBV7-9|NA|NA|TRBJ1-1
TGTGCCAGCTCCAGGGCTAGAGGGATGAACACTGAAGCTTTCTTT
CASSRARGMNTEAFF
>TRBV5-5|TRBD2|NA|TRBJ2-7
TGTGCCAGCAGCTTGGAAAGCGGGACTAGCGACCCCGGAAAGTACTTC
CASSLESGTSDPGKYF
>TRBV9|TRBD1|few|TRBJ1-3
TGTGCCAGCAGCGTAGGGGACAGGGGAGGAAACACCATATATTTT
CASSVGDRGGNTIYF
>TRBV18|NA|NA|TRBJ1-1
TGTGCCAGCTCACCTCCCAGCGACCAGGGTCGGGCTTTCTTT
CASSPPSDQGRAFF
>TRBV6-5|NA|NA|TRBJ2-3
TGTGCCAGCAGTTACAGGCGGGGCACAGATACGCAGTATTTT
CASSYRRGTDTQYF
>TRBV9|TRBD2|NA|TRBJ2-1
TGTGCCAGCAGCGTAACACTAGCGGGAGGGAATTTGAATGAGCAGTTCTTC
CASSVTLAGGNLNEQFF
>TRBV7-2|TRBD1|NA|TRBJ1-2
TGTGCCAGCAGCTTAGCCGGACAGGATTTTAACTATGGCTACACCTTC
CASSLAGQDFNYGYTF
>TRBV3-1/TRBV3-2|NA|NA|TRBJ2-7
TGTGCCAGCAGCCTAAACTACGAGCAGTACTTC
CASSLNYEQYF
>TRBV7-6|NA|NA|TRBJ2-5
TGTGCCAGCAGCTTAGAGGCAACGGCGGGGGAGACCCAGTACTTC
CASSLEATAGETQYF
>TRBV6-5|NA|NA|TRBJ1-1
TGTGCCAGCAGTTACTCCGTGTCCGGGGAGGCTTTCTTT
CASSYSVSGEAFF
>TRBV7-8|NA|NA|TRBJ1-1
TGTGCCAGCAGCATAGGGGGGCGCCTTTTGGACACTGAAGCTTTCTTT
CASSIGGRLLDTEAFF
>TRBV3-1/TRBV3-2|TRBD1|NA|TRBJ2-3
TGTGCCAGCAGCCAAGAGCTACATGACAGGGGGCTGATGGATACGCAGTATTTT
CASSQELHDRGLMDTQYF
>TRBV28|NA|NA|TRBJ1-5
TGTGCCAGCAGTTTCGGGGTCTATAGCAATCAGCCCCAGCATTTT
CASSFGVYSNQPQHF
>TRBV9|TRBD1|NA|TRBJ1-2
TGTGCCAGCAGCGTAGAGTCCCGGACAGGGTGGGACTATGGCTACACCTTC
CASSVESRTGWDYGYTF
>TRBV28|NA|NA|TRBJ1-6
TGTGCCAGTGTTGTTGGACAGCGGATTAATTCACCCCTCCACTTT
CASVVGQRINSPLHF
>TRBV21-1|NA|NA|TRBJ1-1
TGTGCCAGCAGCAAAGTACCGGACATGAACACTGAAGCTTTCTTT
CASSKVPDMNTEAFF
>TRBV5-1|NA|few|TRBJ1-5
TGCGCCAGCAGCAACAGGGTGGGAGATCAGCCCCAGCATTTT
CASSNRVGDQPQHF
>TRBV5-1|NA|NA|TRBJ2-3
TGCGCCAGCAGCCCCCCTTTGACTCCCAGCACAGATACGCAGTATTTT
CASSPPLTPSTDTQYF
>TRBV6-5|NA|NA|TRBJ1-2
TGTGCCAGCAGCATGGACAGAAACTATGGCTACACCTTC
CASSMDRNYGYTF
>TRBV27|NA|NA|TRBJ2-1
TGTGCCAGCAGTTACTTACAGGGCGCCTACAATGAGCAGTTCTTC
CASSYLQGAYNEQFF
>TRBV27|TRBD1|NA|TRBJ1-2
TGTGCCAGCGCCCCAAATCCTAAGACAGGGTTTAGTTCTGGCTACACCTTC
CASAPNPKTGFSSGYTF
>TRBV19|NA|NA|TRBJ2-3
TGTGCCAGTAGTCAGGTACCCGATGAGGGTACGCAGTATTTT
CASSQVPDEGTQYF
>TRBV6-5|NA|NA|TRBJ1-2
TGTGCCAGCAGTTACGCGCTCGGGGGAATAAACTATGGCTACACCTTC
CASSYALGGINYGYTF
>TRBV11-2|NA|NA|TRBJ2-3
TGTGCCGGCTCCGAGGGAGAGGTAGATACGCAGTATTTT
CAGSEGEVDTQYF
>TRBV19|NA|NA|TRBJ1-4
TGTGCCAGTAAGACAGGCCCTAATGAAAAACTGTTTTTT
CASKTGPNEKLFF
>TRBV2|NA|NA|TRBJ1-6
TGTGCCAGCAGGTCAACGGGAATGGGTTCACCCCTCCACTTT
CASRSTGMGSPLHF
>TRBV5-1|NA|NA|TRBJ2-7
TGCGCCAGCAGCGAGGACTGGGCCTATGGGGAGCAGTACTTC
CASSEDWAYGEQYF
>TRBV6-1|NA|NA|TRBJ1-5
TGTGCCAGCAGTGAACCTACAGGGTATAGCAATCAGCCCCAGCATTTT
CASSEPTGYSNQPQHF
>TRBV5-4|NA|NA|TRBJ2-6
TGTGCCAGCAGCCCGACCCAGGTTCTCTCTGGGGCCAACGTCCTGACTTTC
CASSPTQVLSGANVLTF
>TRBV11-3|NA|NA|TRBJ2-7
TGTGCCAGCAGCTCGACACTCGACTACGAGCAGTACTTC
CASSSTLDYEQYF